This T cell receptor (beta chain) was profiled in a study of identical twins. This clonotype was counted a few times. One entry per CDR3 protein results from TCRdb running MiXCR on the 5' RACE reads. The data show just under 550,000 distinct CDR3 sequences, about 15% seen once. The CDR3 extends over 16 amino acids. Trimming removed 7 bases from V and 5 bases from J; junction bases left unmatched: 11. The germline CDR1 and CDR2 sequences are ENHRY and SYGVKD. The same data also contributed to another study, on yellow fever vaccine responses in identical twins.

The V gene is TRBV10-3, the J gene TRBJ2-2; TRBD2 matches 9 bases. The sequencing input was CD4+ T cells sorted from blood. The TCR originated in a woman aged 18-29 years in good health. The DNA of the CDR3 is TGTGCCATCACGGGAAGCGGGAGGCCAGGAACCGGGGAGCTGTTTTTT. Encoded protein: CAITGSGRPGTGELFF.